The clone carrying this TCR beta chain was seen only once. No antigen is known for it. PCR primers comprised 60 Vbeta and 13 Jbeta primers. Data came from immunoSEQ multiplex PCR; TCRdb stores just in-frame clones and leaves some out. The sample contains 90,000 to 120,000 clones, roughly 76% of which appear only once. This sample is part of a study of cytomegalovirus exposure and HLA in healthy donors. On the study more broadly: The Caucasian-associated ancestry cluster held over 80% of 398 genotyped donors. Findings and limits, study-wide: The CMV antigen specificity of three CMV-associated chains was confirmed through in vitro analysis. It was reportedly the case that the classifier diagnosed cytomegalovirus status with high specificity and sensitivity.

The CDR3 is made up of 15 amino acids. Germline assignment: CDR1 SEHNR and CDR2 FQNEAQ (reference sequence). J lost 5 bases, V lost 4 bases, and 8 bases had no gene match. The specimen was PBMCs. The chain joins TRBV7-9 to TRBJ1-2, with 9 bases that match TRBD1. The receptor was derived from a man between 18 and 29 years old in good health and CMV-seronegative. CDR3 sequence reads: CASSSTGGQWYGYTF. The CDR3 DNA sequence: TGTGCCAGCAGCTCTACAGGGGGCCAATGGTATGGCTACACCTTC.